This T cell receptor beta chain appears in the sequencing data of a study of cytomegalovirus exposure and HLA in healthy donors. The study's findings and limits: Cytomegalovirus status was reportedly diagnosed by the classifier with high specificity and sensitivity. Cytomegalovirus association was listed for about 160 TCR beta chains. The authors confirmed in vitro that a few CMV-associated chains were specific for CMV antigens.

The data were produced by immunoSEQ multiplex PCR, yet TCRdb's version contains in-frame clones alone and is incomplete. The repertoire includes about 130,000 clones, about 96% of them detected once, and 1.7% sits in the top ten. This clone was picked up one time. Its antigen is currently unknown. Sequenced sample: PBMCs. This receptor was identified in a man between 18 and 29 years old in good health and CMV-seronegative.

The DNA for the CDR3 is TGTGCCAGCAGCCCCCAAGCGGGAGGGGAGACCCAGTACTTC. It encodes CASSPQAGGETQYF. The chain joins TRBV9 to TRBJ2-5, with 10 positions matching TRBD2. The germline V gene has CDR1 SGDLS and CDR2 YYNGEE. The CDR3 consists of 14 residues. J lost 5 bases, V lost 4 bases, and 5 bases had no gene match.